The 26 T cell receptor beta chains below all came from one sample that was sequenced in a study of CD8 T cells in Susac syndrome. It was with random hexamers that about 0.45 to 1 ug RNA was reverse transcribed. MiXCR, run by TCRdb on the immunoSEQ multiplex PCR reads, gives a single entry per CDR3 protein. The profile covers tens of thousands of distinct CDR3 sequences, with approximately 95% appearing a single time and about 0.4% taken by the ten largest. Material: CD8+ T cells from PBMCs. The source of these receptors is a human donor with multiple sclerosis.

The chain joins TRBV5-5 to TRBJ2-7; D is perhaps TRBD1 (5 bases). Deletions cut 2 bases from V and 2 bases from J, with 17 bases between. Germline V lookup: CDR1 SGHKS, CDR2 YYEKEE (reference sequence). The CDR3 is 16 residues long. CDR3 protein: CASSFSPGQGAYEQYF. DNA of the CDR3: TGTGCCAGCAGCTTTAGTCCAGGGCAGGGTGCCTACGAGCAGTACTTC.

Only one count was recorded for this clonotype. The chain has TRBV5-1 and TRBJ1-1; a weak D match, TRBD1 (5 bases). Trimming took off 1 base at V and 1 base at J, with 14 bases between the two ends. Germline-derived CDR1 and CDR2 are SGHRS and YFSETQ. The CDR3 is made up of 16 amino acids. The CDR3 coding sequence is TGCGCCAGCAGCTTGTGGCACGGAGGGGAGAACACTGAAGCTTTCTTT. Its translation is CASSLWHGGENTEAFF.

The V and J genes are TRBV5-4 and TRBJ2-5, with 8 bases fitting TRBD2. The V and J ends lost 4 bases and 0 bases, in that order; junction bases with no gene match: 8. The CDR3 extends over 16 amino acids. The germline V gene has CDR1 SGHNT and CDR2 YYREEE (reference sequence). CDR3 sequence (DNA): TGTGCCAGCAGCGAATTGGGAGCGGGGGACCAAGAGACCCAGTACTTC. Protein product: CASSELGAGDQETQYF.

The chain combines TRBV12-3 or TRBV12-4 with TRBJ2-5, with a tentative D call TRBD1 (7 bases). Trimming removed 5 bases at V and 7 bases at J, with 23 bases between. The CDR3 spans 16 residues. The CDR3 reads CASSPYLEGAAGTQYF. In DNA form, the CDR3 reads TGTGCCAGCAGTCCTTACTTGGAGGGGGCCGCAGGGACCCAGTACTTC.

This chain joins TRBV11-2 and TRBJ2-7, with 7 bases that match TRBD2. J was trimmed by 1 base and V by 3 bases; bases with no gene match: 9. There are 16 residues in the CDR3. Germline V gene lookup returns CDR1 SGHAT and CDR2 FQNNGV. The CDR3, as DNA: TGTGCCAGCAGCTTCCCTGGGGCTAGCGGTTCCTACGAGCAGTACTTC. Amino acids: CASSFPGASGSYEQYF.

This chain links TRBV12-3 or TRBV12-4 with TRBJ1-5; maybe TRBD1 (5 bases). V was shortened by 6 bases and J by 5 bases, with 8 bases between the two germline ends. This CDR3 spans 12 amino acids. CDR3 bases: TGTGCCAGCAGCCCGACAGATCAGCCCCAGCATTTT. Its translation: CASSPTDQPQHF.

CDR3 coding DNA: TGTGCCAGCAGCCCCTTACAGGGTATCTATGGCTACACCTTC. Translating gives CASSPLQGIYGYTF. The genes are TRBV7-2 and TRBJ1-2; a possible D gene is TRBD1 (6 bases). This CDR3 is 14 amino acids long. The ends were cut back, 5 bases at V and 4 bases at J, with 14 bases in the middle. Per the germline V gene, CDR1 is SGHTA and CDR2 is FQGNSA.

The gene calls are TRBV12-3 or TRBV12-4 and TRBJ2-5; weak D call: TRBD1 (6 bases). The CDR3 runs to 14 residues. V was cut by 6 bases and J by 5 bases, with 16 bases left in between. The chain's CDR3 is CASRRRGLEETQYF. DNA for the CDR3: TGTGCCAGCAGGCGCAGGGGCTTGGAGGAGACCCAGTACTTC.

This chain joins TRBV4-2 and TRBJ1-2, with TRBD1 matching 7 bases. Germline CDR1 reads LGHNA; CDR2 reads YNFKEQ. CDR3 length: 16 residues. V lost 0 bases to trimming and J lost 8 bases; unmatched junction nucleotides: 12. CDR3 DNA sequence: TGTGCCAGCAGCCAAGAAGCGAAAGGACAGGAACGGGGCTACACCTTC. Translation: CASSQEAKGQERGYTF.

The chain has TRBV5-1 and TRBJ2-3, with a weak D call TRBD2 (6 bases). This CDR3 comprises 15 residues. With 6 bases removed from V and 0 bases from J, the gap between germline ends came to 14 bases. Germline assignment: CDR1 SGHRS and CDR2 YFSETQ. This chain's CDR3 is CASKAEGASTDTQYF. CDR3 in DNA: TGCGCCAGCAAGGCGGAGGGAGCTAGCACAGATACGCAGTATTTT.

The rearrangement uses TRBV3-1 and TRBJ2-5; no firm D call. Trimming shortened V by 1 base and J by 1 base, and 13 bases separated the two germline ends. CDR1 and CDR2 from the germline V gene are LGHDT and YNNKEL (reference sequence). The CDR3 has 16 residues. In nucleotides, the CDR3 is TGTGCCAGCAGCCAAGGGGATCTCGCAGGCCAAGAGACCCAGTACTTC. Translation gives CASSQGDLAGQETQYF.

The chain employs TRBV23-1 and TRBJ1-1; 8 bases are shared with TRBD1. TRBV23-1 is an ORF; its function is uncertain. The CDR3 totals 12 residues. With 9 bases clipped from V and 1 base from J, the junction kept 1 base outside the gene matches. The CDR3 DNA is TGCGCCAGGACAGGGGAGAACACTGAAGCTTTCTTT. Translating it yields CARTGENTEAFF.

The CDR3 spells CASSASQGYTEAFF. In DNA form, the CDR3 reads TGTGCCAGTAGTGCCTCACAGGGGTACACTGAAGCTTTCTTT. The chain links TRBV19 to TRBJ1-1; TRBD1 agrees at 7 bases. Trimming removed 5 bases from V and 3 bases from J; junction bases left unmatched: 6. This CDR3 spans 14 amino acids. In germline, CDR1 is LNHDA, CDR2 SQIVND (reference sequence).

The J gene is TRBJ1-5, the V gene TRBV28; D is undetermined. The CDR3 length is 14 residues. Germline CDR1 MDHEN, CDR2 SYDVKM. Trimming removed 3 bases from V and 4 bases from J, with 10 bases in between. The CDR3 coding sequence is TGTGCCAGCAGTTTGGCAAAGGAAAATCAGCCCCAGCATTTT. It encodes CASSLAKENQPQHF.

V is TRBV28 and J is TRBJ1-5, with D maybe TRBD1 (5 bases). CDR3 length: 16 amino acids. The germline CDR1 and CDR2 sequences are MDHEN and SYDVKM. The V gene lost 5 bases and the J gene lost 0 bases, with 14 bases spanning the gap. The CDR3: CASSGQGSHSNQPQHF. The CDR3 region has the DNA TGTGCCAGCAGTGGGCAGGGCTCACATAGCAATCAGCCCCAGCATTTT.

This CDR3 is CASRGFVYEQYF. The CDR3 DNA reads as TGTGCCAGCAGGGGGTTTGTCTACGAGCAGTACTTC. The chain joins TRBV6-2 or TRBV6-3 to TRBJ2-7; D gene unclear. The ends were cut back, 6 bases at V and 3 bases at J, with 9 bases in the middle. Germline values: CDR1 MNHEY, CDR2 SVGEGT. CDR3 length equals 12 residues.

This chain joins TRBV19 and TRBJ1-2; 8 bases match TRBD1. Germline V CDR1 and CDR2: LNHDA, SQIVND (reference sequence). The CDR3 totals 15 residues. The J segment lost 3 bases and the V segment lost 3 bases, leaving 6 bases of the junction unmatched. The CDR3 spells CASSIQTGGDYGYTF. The CDR3 nucleotides read TGTGCCAGTAGTATTCAAACAGGGGGTGACTATGGCTACACCTTC. The variable domain in full, with the rest retrieved from reference TRBV19 and TRBJ1-2, is DGGITQSPKYLFRKEGQNVTLSCEQNLNHDAMYWYRQDPGQGLRLIYYSQIVNDFQKGDIAEGYSVSREKKESFPLTVTSAQKNPTAFYLCASSIQTGGDYGYTFGSGTRLTVV.

The chain combines TRBV7-9 with TRBJ2-5; TRBD2 aligns across 9 bases. V lost 4 bases, J lost 1 base, and 1 base stayed unmatched. This CDR3 is 14 amino acids long. Germline V gene data show CDR1 as SEHNR and CDR2 as FQNEAQ (reference sequence). CDR3 coding DNA: TGTGCCAGCAGCTCTAGCGGGGCCCAAGAGACCCAGTACTTC. This codes for CASSSSGAQETQYF.

The rearrangement joins TRBV12-3 or TRBV12-4 to TRBJ1-2, with 9 bases matching TRBD1. V gave up 6 bases and J gave up 4 bases; unmatched junction bases: 12. CDR3 length: 16 residues. Written as DNA, the CDR3 is TGTGCCAGCAGCCAACGCGACAGGGGGTTCCCCTATGGCTACACCTTC. Protein sequence: CASSQRDRGFPYGYTF.

The rearrangement joins TRBV30 to TRBJ1-1; TRBD1 agrees at 7 bases. The CDR3 is made up of 12 amino acids. Germline CDR1 reads GTSNPN; CDR2 reads SVGIG (reference sequence). After removal of 1 base from V and 10 bases from J, the junction contained 6 bases not matched to a gene. CDR3 DNA sequence: TGTGCCTGGAGTGGACAGGGCTCTGTAGCTTTCTTT. Protein sequence: CAWSGQGSVAFF.

The table lists this clonotype with a few counts. The chain combines TRBV12-3 or TRBV12-4 with TRBJ2-2, with D unresolved. The CDR3 contains 14 residues. V was shortened by 5 bases and J by 8 bases, with 15 bases between the two germline ends. The CDR3 is CASSRSGAGGELFF. The CDR3 region has the DNA TGTGCCAGCAGTCGATCAGGTGCCGGGGGGGAGCTGTTTTTT.

CDR3 nucleotides: TGCAGTGCTAGAGATTGGCAGGGGAAAGCCAAAAACATTCAGTACTTC. Its protein product is CSARDWQGKAKNIQYF. This chain uses TRBV20-1 with TRBJ2-4; tentative D call: TRBD1 (6 bases). The CDR3 runs 16 residues. Germline V gene lookup returns CDR1 DFQATT and CDR2 SNEGSKA (reference sequence). The V gene lost 0 bases and the J gene lost 0 bases, with 12 bases spanning the gap.

V usage is TRBV27 and J usage is TRBJ2-5; D not resolved. Germline CDR1 is MNHEY and CDR2 is SMNVEV (reference sequence). Trimming removed 5 bases from V and 2 bases from J, with 12 bases in between. The CDR3 is 14 residues long. The CDR3 loop reads CASSPSRRQETQYF. DNA for the CDR3: TGTGCCAGCAGTCCCTCTCGCAGACAAGAGACCCAGTACTTC.

This chain links TRBV6-5 with TRBJ1-1; tentative D call: TRBD1 (5 bases). The CDR3 sequence is 16 residues long. V was shortened by 0 bases and J by 2 bases, with 13 bases between the two germline ends. Germline CDR1 reads MNHEY; CDR2 reads SVGAGI. CDR3 protein: CASSYSLWGSNTEAFF. The CDR3 bases are TGTGCCAGCAGTTACTCTCTCTGGGGCTCAAACACTGAAGCTTTCTTT.

CDR3 DNA: TGTGCCAGCACCCTGTGGGTAGATCAGCCCCAGCATTTT. Encoded protein: CASTLWVDQPQHF. The chain joins TRBV6-6 to TRBJ1-5; no clear D gene. The V end was cut by 7 bases, the J end by 5 bases, with 12 bases between. This CDR3 has 13 residues. Germline V gene lookup returns CDR1 MNHNY and CDR2 SVGAGI (reference sequence).

This sequence joins TRBV25-1 and TRBJ2-3, with a possible D match to TRBD2 (5 bases). Germline CDR1 reads MGHDK; CDR2 reads SYGVNS. The CDR3 consists of 13 residues. V lost 6 bases and J 6 bases, leaving 13 bases between the germline ends. The CDR3 reads CASREALVDTQYF. The CDR3 DNA sequence: TGTGCCAGCAGGGAGGCCCTCGTGGATACGCAGTATTTT.